This TCR beta chain comes out of a study of cytomegalovirus exposure and HLA in healthy donors. CDR3 size: 14 residues. Trimming cost V 10 bases and J 2 bases, with 18 bases left between them. Germline V CDR1 and CDR2: WNHNN, SYGVQD (reference sequence). Primers: 60 Vbeta forward and 13 Jbeta reverse. TCRdb keeps only in-frame clones here, not all; method: immunoSEQ multiplex PCR. The sample lists 200,000 or so clones, roughly 77% occurring once. This receptor was obtained from a male donor in good health and CMV-seropositive. The chain carries TRBV10-1 and TRBJ2-7; D is perhaps TRBD1 (5 bases). The sample consisted of PBMCs. The CDR3 region is CAILGRGEPYEQYF. The CDR3 DNA reads TGCGCCATCCTTGGAAGGGGCGAACCCTACGAGCAGTACTTC.